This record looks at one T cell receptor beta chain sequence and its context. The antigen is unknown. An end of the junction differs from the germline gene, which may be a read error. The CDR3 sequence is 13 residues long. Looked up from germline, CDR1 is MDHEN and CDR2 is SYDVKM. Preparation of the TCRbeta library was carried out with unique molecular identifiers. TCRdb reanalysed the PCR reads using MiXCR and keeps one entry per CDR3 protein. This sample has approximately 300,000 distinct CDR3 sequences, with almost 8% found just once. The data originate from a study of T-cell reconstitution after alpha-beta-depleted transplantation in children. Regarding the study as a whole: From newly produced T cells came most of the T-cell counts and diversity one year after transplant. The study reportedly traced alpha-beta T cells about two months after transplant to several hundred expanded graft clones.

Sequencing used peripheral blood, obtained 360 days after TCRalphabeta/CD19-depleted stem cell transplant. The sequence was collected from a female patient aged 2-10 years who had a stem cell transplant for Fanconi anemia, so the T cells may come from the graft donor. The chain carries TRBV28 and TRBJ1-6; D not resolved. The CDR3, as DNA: TGTGCCAGTCATCTCGATTTAGGTTCACCCCTCCTCTTT. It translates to CASHLDLGSPLLF.